This is a list of T cell receptor beta chains from one sample in a study of CD8+ T cells in alopecia areata. Generated by immunoSEQ multiplex PCR, the TCRdb table keeps only in-frame clones and is missing some. The sample carries around 140,000 clones, about 60% recorded once. The input for sequencing was CD4+ T cells sorted from blood, taken at week 0. The receptors originated from a human donor with alopecia areata. The CDR3 runs from the conserved cysteine through the conserved F or W. Fields, in order: J gene, V gene, CDR3 protein.

>TRBJ1-2|TRBV7-9
CASSRGPGPEGGYTF
>TRBJ1-1|TRBV7-9
CASSLPSNTEAFF
>TRBJ1-1|TRBV5-1
CASSLSTGGNTEAFF
>TRBJ2-2|TRBV5-1
CASTPRLADTGELFF
>TRBJ1-2|TRBV2
CASSEGGSVYGYTF
>TRBJ2-7|TRBV7-2
CASSNAYEQYF
>TRBJ2-5|TRBV30
CAWTRQGGETQYF
>TRBJ1-4|TRBV7-2
CASSLAGVNEKLFF
>TRBJ2-3|TRBV7-2
CASSPPRRTSGGLTDTQYF
>TRBJ2-7|TRBV23-1
CASSQSLLAGAYEQYF
>TRBJ2-5|TRBV5-1
CASSLQGAIRETQYF
>TRBJ1-3|TRBV2
CASKREEGNTIYF
>TRBJ2-7|TRBV30
CAWSVVGRKGYEQYF
>TRBJ2-2|TRBV18
CASSQSQGPGELFF
>TRBJ2-6|TRBV4-3
CASSQELRVLGANVLTF
>TRBJ1-2|TRBV27
CASRQTGPANYGYTF
>TRBJ2-1|TRBV30
CAWTRGEFNEQFF
>TRBJ2-6|TRBV30
CAWRRYGGLIVGYSGANVLTF
>NA|TRBV7-9
CASSLTGDGPELFF
>TRBJ2-5|TRBV4-1
CASSHPGQGEETQYF
>TRBJ2-5|TRBV7-9
CASSFGNSGETQYF
>TRBJ2-4|TRBV25-1
CASSETVLAKNIQYF
>TRBJ1-2|TRBV4-1
CASSQPAQGLYGYTF
>TRBJ1-2|TRBV11-3
CASSLDLTDNGYTF
>TRBJ2-5|TRBV7-9
CASSLSGVIVEETQYF
>TRBJ2-5|TRBV15
CATSRDQRGWETQYF
>TRBJ2-2|TRBV7-9
CASRWDRGRTGELFF
>TRBJ1-5|TRBV4-2
CASSRQTNQPQHF
>TRBJ1-3|TRBV30
CAWGRPSGNTIYF
>TRBJ1-2|TRBV7-2
CASSRQGIPAYGYTF
>TRBJ2-7|TRBV5-1
CASSLEVGYEQYF
>TRBJ1-2|TRBV30
CARTGDDYGYTF
>TRBJ1-5|TRBV2
CASSADRDLNQPQHF
>TRBJ2-2|TRBV4-1
CASSQVGTGKANTGELFF
>TRBJ2-1|TRBV2
CASSDPGNEQFF
>TRBJ2-5|TRBV7-2
CASSLLQGAPGETQYF
>TRBJ2-6|TRBV6-5
CASSQTGAGANVLTF
>TRBJ2-5|TRBV7-2
CASSLSPETQYF
>NA|TRBV15
CATSRGAGMAYEQYF
>TRBJ2-1|TRBV4-2
CASSQASTEQFF
>TRBJ2-1|TRBV18
CASSPGTSGAIYNEQFF
>TRBJ1-1|TRBV6-5
CASNEDRASEAFF
>TRBJ2-5|TRBV30
CATTGTSGEETQYF
>TRBJ1-5|TRBV30
CAWSGGSNQPQHF